The clone carrying this TCR beta chain was found a few times. Synthesis of TCR cDNA relied on 5'RACE template switching, which attached a universal primer site and UMIs. TCRdb used MiXCR to reprocess the 5' RACE reads, holding one entry per CDR3 protein. This table holds about 320,000 distinct CDR3 sequences, 3.5% to 4.5% found once. This sample was included in a study of T cells after yellow fever vaccination. J gave up 2 bases and V 5 bases, and 9 bases lay outside the gene matches. This CDR3 is built from 16 residues. This material consisted of PBMCs, taken 15 days after the yellow fever booster vaccination. The source is a man aged 18 to 29 who received the YFV17D yellow fever vaccine. V is TRBV12-3 or TRBV12-4 and J is TRBJ2-3; 8 bases map to TRBD2. Here the CDR3 DNA reads TGTGCCAGCAGTCATCGGGGGGGGGGCCCCACAGATACGCAGTATTTT. Translated, it gives CASSHRGGGPTDTQYF.